This entry concerns a single T cell receptor beta chain. Antigen specificity is unknown. This sample is part of a study of cytomegalovirus exposure and HLA in healthy donors. CDR1 is MDHEN and CDR2 is SYDVKM in the germline V gene. V was shortened by 6 bases and J by 8 bases, with 16 bases between the two germline ends. The CDR3 loop spans 13 amino acids. The PCR had 60 Vbeta and 13 Jbeta primers. TCRdb's copy holds only in-frame clones and misses some; the assay was immunoSEQ multiplex PCR. The sample lists some 95,000 clones; 78% were seen once. Study-wide findings and caveats: Among CMV-associated TCR beta chains, most appeared HLA-restricted in a later analysis. Reports indicated that the classifier achieved high specificity and sensitivity in diagnosing cytomegalovirus status. Later analysis found that TCR beta chains associated with HLA were more clonally expanded than other, equally common chains. Immune exposure was documented only through CMV serostatus.

Source material: PBMCs. The TCR originated in a woman aged 40 to 50 in good health and CMV-seropositive. The V call is TRBV28, the J call TRBJ1-1; unclear D gene. Written as DNA, the CDR3 is TGTGCCAGCAGCCCCACAGATCTGCCCGAAGCTTTCTTT. Translated: CASSPTDLPEAFF.